This T cell receptor (beta chain) originates from a study of blood T cell repertoires in COVID-19. On the study more broadly: In each case, the material was cDNA or gDNA derived from T cells, B-cell-depleted T cells, or PBMCs.

The CDR3 is made up of 15 amino acids. Germline V lookup: CDR1 SGDLS, CDR2 YYNGEE. J was trimmed by 1 base and V by 3 bases; bases with no gene match: 4. The method was immunoSEQ multiplex PCR; TCRdb's version includes in-frame clones alone and lacks a portion of them. The table has approximately 490,000 clones, 70% to 90% seen once. Participants spanned ages about 18 to 89 years and resided in roughly 26 US areas. Assignment of participants to cohorts was predicated upon participant-reported clinical history. This rearrangement joins TRBV9 to TRBJ2-3; 8 bases map to TRBD2. The clonotype comes from a woman aged 55-69 years who had recovered from COVID-19. Sequencing was performed on PBMCs or T cells enriched from blood (not recorded which). CDR3 DNA: TGTGCCAGCAGCGCCCTTAGCGGGGGCACAGATACGCAGTATTTT. Translation gives CASSALSGGTDTQYF.